This is a list of T cell receptor beta chains from one sample in a study of blood T cells in healthy people across ages. One entry per CDR3 protein results from TCRdb running MiXCR on the 5' RACE reads. The table records 650,000 to 1,000,000 distinct CDR3 sequences, around 36% of them present only once. The sample taken for sequencing was blood. The receptors here all came from a man in his late teens or twenties in good health. CDR3s include the opening cysteine and the closing phenylalanine or tryptophan. The order of the fields is D gene, V gene, J gene, clone size, CDR3 DNA, CDR3 protein. D genes are given only for firm matches. Some rows mark clone size as missing; the rest say once, few, many or name a class of expanded clone.

TRBD1,TRBV4-3,TRBJ1-2,once,TGCGCCAGCAGCCAAGAGGTCCGACAGGGCCATAACTATGGCTACACCTTC,CASSQEVRQGHNYGYTF
.,TRBV29-1,TRBJ1-1,few,TGCAGCGTTCTCAGAGGGGAAGCTTTCTTT,CSVLRGEAFF
.,TRBV30,TRBJ2-7,.,TGTGCCTGGAGTGTGAGTCTGTGGTTCTACGAGCAGTACTTC,CAWSVSLWFYEQYF
.,TRBV20-1,TRBJ1-1,.,TGCAGTGCTAGAGACCCAGGGGCCACTGAAGCTTTCTTT,CSARDPGATEAFF
TRBD1,TRBV4-1,TRBJ1-1,.,TGCGCCAGCAGCCAAGATTGGACAGGGGGCACTGAAGCTTTCTTT,CASSQDWTGGTEAFF
.,TRBV20-1,TRBJ2-1,.,TGCAGTGCCTACCGGGGAGGGGGTAGCTCCTACAATGAGCAGTTCTTC,CSAYRGGGSSYNEQFF
.,TRBV5-4,TRBJ2-1,.,TGTGCCAGCAGCTTAACGGACGGGCCTGGGCATGAGCAGTTCTTC,CASSLTDGPGHEQFF
.,TRBV5-5,TRBJ1-5,.,TGTGCCAGCAGCCCCCAGGTTACTAGCAATCAGCCCCAGCATTTT,CASSPQVTSNQPQHF
.,TRBV12-3/TRBV12-4,TRBJ2-3,few,TGTGCCAGCACCATCACTAACCTAGAACAGAGTTCGCAGTATTTT,CASTITNLEQSSQYF
TRBD2,TRBV7-6,TRBJ2-3,.,TGTGTCAGCAGCTTGGGACTAGCGGGGGGGCGGTCCCCTCAGGGCACAGATACGCAGTATTTT,CVSSLGLAGGRSPQGTDTQYF
.,TRBV13,TRBJ2-7,.,TGTGCCAGCAGCCTGGGGGGGGCAGGCGAGCAGTACTTC,CASSLGGAGEQYF
TRBD2,TRBV20-1,TRBJ2-5,.,TGCAGTGCTAGAGGACTCAGCGGGGGAACTAATGAGCAGTACTTC,CSARGLSGGTNEQYF
.,TRBV24-1,TRBJ2-7,once,TGTGCCACCAGTCTGAGCGGGCTCTCCTACGAGCAGTACTTC,CATSLSGLSYEQYF
.,TRBV12-3/TRBV12-4,TRBJ1-1,few,TGTGCCAGCAGCAACCCAGGGGAAGGAGCTGAAGCTTTCTTT,CASSNPGEGAEAFF
.,TRBV5-6,TRBJ2-3,.,TGTGCCAGCAGCTTGTACCGGGGGGCCTCCCGCCCAGATACGCAGTATTTT,CASSLYRGASRPDTQYF
.,TRBV29-1,TRBJ2-7,once,TGCAGCGTTGATAAGGGCTACAATGAGCAGTACTTC,CSVDKGYNEQYF
TRBD1,TRBV12-3/TRBV12-4,TRBJ2-7,.,TGTGCCAGCAGTTCCCGACAGGGGTCTACTGAGCAGTACTTC,CASSSRQGSTEQYF
.,TRBV20-1,TRBJ2-7,many,TGCAGTGCTAGAGATAGGGATGTTGCCTACGAGCAGTACTTC,CSARDRDVAYEQYF
.,TRBV6-2/TRBV6-3,TRBJ2-7,.,TGTGCCAGCGGGGACTCGGGGACCTCTAACGAGCAGTACTTC,CASGDSGTSNEQYF
.,TRBV5-1,TRBJ2-1,few,TGCGCCAGCATGCTAAACGGGGGCGGGCTCAATGAGCAGTTCTTC,CASMLNGGGLNEQFF
.,TRBV7-6,TRBJ2-1,many,TGTGCCAGCAGCAATACATACTGGATCTCCTACAATGAGCAGTTCTTC,CASSNTYWISYNEQFF
TRBD2,TRBV20-1,TRBJ2-3,few,TGCAGTGCGGAGATCGGACTAGCGAGGGAAGGGACGCAGTATTTT,CSAEIGLAREGTQYF
.,TRBV10-3,TRBJ2-4,few,TGTGCCATCAGCTCTTCTCAGCTAGCCAAAAACATTCAGTACTTC,CAISSSQLAKNIQYF
TRBD2,TRBV10-3,TRBJ2-5,once,TGTGCCATCAGGGGGACTAGCGGCTACAATGAGCAGTACTTC,CAIRGTSGYNEQYF
.,TRBV4-2,TRBJ1-2,many,TGTGCCAGCAGCCCCGGGGGGACTTATGGCTACACCTTC,CASSPGGTYGYTF
.,TRBV5-6,TRBJ2-7,.,TGTGCCAGCAGCGAACTCCACTACGAGCAGTACTTC,CASSELHYEQYF
.,TRBV12-3/TRBV12-4,TRBJ1-2,.,TGTGCCAGCAGTCTCTATGTTGGGATGATGAATGGCTACACCTTC,CASSLYVGMMNGYTF
.,TRBV5-5,TRBJ2-5,.,TGTGCCAGCAGCGTTGGGGAGACCCAAGAGACCCAGTACTTC,CASSVGETQETQYF
.,TRBV4-3,TRBJ1-2,.,TGCGCCAGCAGCCAAGAAGCCGGAGGTGGCTGGGGCTACACCTTC,CASSQEAGGGWGYTF
.,TRBV7-2,TRBJ2-7,many,TGTGCCAGCAGCTTAGTTGCTGGACACTCTACTTACGAGCAGTACTTC,CASSLVAGHSTYEQYF
.,TRBV6-5,TRBJ2-5,.,TGTACCAGCAGTTACGCAGGGAGGGAGACCCAGTACTTC,CTSSYAGRETQYF
.,TRBV6-2/TRBV6-3,TRBJ1-1,.,TGTGCCAGCAGCCCAACTTTACGGGTGAGGGGCACTGAAGCTTTCTTT,CASSPTLRVRGTEAFF
.,TRBV20-1,TRBJ2-3,few,TGCAGTGCCGCTTCAGCTGGAGATACGCAGTATTTT,CSAASAGDTQYF
.,TRBV5-1,TRBJ2-3,.,TGCGCCACCTCAAGGGGGGACACAGATACGCAGTATTTT,CATSRGDTDTQYF
.,TRBV4-3,TRBJ1-1,.,TGCGCCAGCAGCCCTTCACGGAACACTGAAACTTTCTTT,CASSPSRNTETFF
TRBD1,TRBV12-3/TRBV12-4,TRBJ2-7,once,TGTGCCAGCAGGTCGACAGGGTATGACAATGAGCGGTACTTC,CASRSTGYDNERYF
.,TRBV7-3,TRBJ2-2,.,TGTGCCAGCAGCTTAACGCAGGGTCCAACCGGGGAGCTGTTTTTT,CASSLTQGPTGELFF
.,TRBV7-2,TRBJ2-3,.,TGTACCAGCAGCTTAGCGTTGTCAGATACGCAGTATTTT,CTSSLALSDTQYF
TRBD1,TRBV9,TRBJ1-2,.,TGTGCCAACAGCGTAGAAGCGAGCAGGGGGCTTGGCTACACCTTC,CANSVEASRGLGYTF
.,TRBV6-2/TRBV6-3,TRBJ1-5,.,TGTGCCAGCAGTTACCCAGGCCAAACGGGTCAGCCCCAGCATTTT,CASSYPGQTGQPQHF
.,TRBV7-9,TRBJ2-7,few,TGTGCCAGCAGCTCCAGGGGTTTCCCCTACGAGCAGTACTTC,CASSSRGFPYEQYF
.,TRBV7-2,TRBJ2-2,.,TGTGCCAGCGGTTCACAGGGTTCGGTGACCGGGGAGCTGTTTTTT,CASGSQGSVTGELFF
TRBD2,TRBV7-2,TRBJ2-1,.,TGTGCCAGCAGCTTATATTTTGCGGGGGGGGACTACAATGAGCAGTTCTTC,CASSLYFAGGDYNEQFF
TRBD2,TRBV7-6,TRBJ2-7,.,TGTGCCAGCAGCCCATTCCCCGGGGGGGACTTGTTTAACGAGCAGTACTTC,CASSPFPGGDLFNEQYF
TRBD2,TRBV20-1,TRBJ2-5,few,TGCAGTGCTAACCCCCAGGGACTAGCGGGGGGTCTCCAAGAGACCCAGTACTTC,CSANPQGLAGGLQETQYF
.,TRBV3-1,TRBJ1-2,few,TGTGCCAGCAGTACGACCGCCCCGAGAAATTCTAACTATGGCTACACCTTC,CASSTTAPRNSNYGYTF
.,TRBV7-8,TRBJ1-4,many,TGTGCCAGCAGCTTAGTCCGGTGGCAGGGTAATGAAAAACTGTTTTTT,CASSLVRWQGNEKLFF
.,TRBV5-6,TRBJ1-1,.,TGTGCCAGCAGCGCAACCGGGAGGGTAATCACTGAAGCTTTCTTT,CASSATGRVITEAFF
.,TRBV7-3,TRBJ2-3,.,TGTGCCAGCAGCCCCCACCAGGGAGATACGCAGTATTTT,CASSPHQGDTQYF